The present T cell receptor (beta chain) was sequenced within a study of cytomegalovirus exposure and HLA in healthy donors. The CDR3 sequence is 12 residues long. Trimming shortened V by 2 bases and J by 6 bases, and 8 bases separated the two germline ends. From germline, CDR1 is SGHVS and CDR2 FNYEAQ. PCR used 60 Vbeta primers and 13 Jbeta primers. TCRdb's table, derived via immunoSEQ multiplex PCR, lists solely in-frame clones and lacks some. The data hold roughly 100,000 clones, with approximately 80% observed a single time. Sequencing was done on a sample of PBMCs. The chain links TRBV7-6 to TRBJ2-7; no firm D call. The sequence was collected from a female donor in good health and CMV-seropositive. The CDR3 region is CASSLSNSEQYF. As DNA, the CDR3 is TGTGCCAGCAGCTTAAGCAATAGCGAGCAGTACTTC.